These 22 T cell receptor beta chains came from one sample sequenced in a study of response to subunit inactivated influenza vaccine. TCRdb re-derived calls from the RT-PCR reads in MiXCR, one entry per CDR3 protein. Among 450,000 to 500,000 distinct CDR3 sequences, 11% were seen once, and the ten largest hold roughly 12%. This specimen was PBMCs from blood, taken about 40 days after vaccination. These receptors came from a man aged 45-65 years who received an inactivated influenza vaccine.

The CDR3 reads CASSQDHRAPEAFF. The CDR3 nucleotides are TGCGCCAGCAGCCAAGATCACAGGGCCCCTGAAGCTTTCTTT. The chain uses TRBV4-3 and TRBJ1-1; possibly TRBD1 for D (6 bases). The CDR3 is 14 amino acids. The ends were cut back, 0 bases at V and 6 bases at J, with 11 bases in the middle. Germline lookup yields CDR1 LGHNA and CDR2 YSLEER.

This clonotype occurred a few times. The CDR3 nucleotides read TGTGCCAGCAGCGTAGCAACTAGCGGGTCCTACAATGAGCAGTTCTTC. It yields the protein CASSVATSGSYNEQFF. The chain recombines TRBV9 with TRBJ2-1; TRBD2 agrees at 9 bases. Germline V gives CDR1 SGDLS, CDR2 YYNGEE. The CDR3 contains 16 residues. Trimming took 0 bases from V and 1 from J; bases not matched to a gene: 2.

This rearrangement joins TRBV7-1 to TRBJ2-7; 10 bases agree with TRBD1. Being an ORF, TRBV7-1 has a function that is uncertain. The CDR3 spans 12 residues. V dropped 4 bases and J dropped 12; count of bases not matched to a gene: 6. CDR3 sequence: CASSYGTGEWYF. The CDR3 bases are TGTGCCAGCAGCTACGGGACAGGGGAGTGGTACTTC.

At least ten counts were recorded for this clonotype. The genes are TRBV4-3 and TRBJ2-1; D remains unclear. Trimming cost V 0 bases and J 6 bases, with 15 bases left between them. The CDR3 has 16 amino acids. Germline V gives CDR1 LGHNA, CDR2 YSLEER. CDR3 region: CASSQDAAGLGNEQFF. The CDR3 DNA is TGCGCCAGCAGCCAAGATGCGGCAGGCCTTGGCAATGAGCAGTTCTTC.

The rearrangement joins TRBV6-1 to TRBJ2-1, with no clear D. Germline CDR1 MNHNS, CDR2 SASEGT. The CDR3 covers 15 residues. The V and J ends lost 6 bases and 0 bases respectively, with 12 bases between them. CDR3 residues: CASRPTFSSYNEQFF. DNA of the CDR3: TGTGCCAGCAGGCCTACGTTTAGCTCCTACAATGAGCAGTTCTTC.

V usage is TRBV11-2 and J usage is TRBJ2-7, with 8 bases identical to TRBD1. Germline-derived CDR1 and CDR2 are SGHAT and FQNNGV. V lost 3 bases, J lost 2 bases, and 6 bases stayed unmatched. This CDR3 is built from 15 residues. Here the CDR3 DNA reads TGTGCCAGCAGCTTTAGCAGGGGGCAACCCTACGAGCAGTACTTC. It codes for CASSFSRGQPYEQYF.

The chain is built from TRBV6-5 and TRBJ2-5, with D unresolved. Trimming took off 0 bases at V and 4 bases at J, with 6 bases between the two ends. The germline V gene has CDR1 MNHEY and CDR2 SVGAGI. The CDR3 spans 13 residues. As DNA, the CDR3 is TGTGCCAGCAGTTACTCGTTTTTAGAGACCCAGTACTTC. It translates to CASSYSFLETQYF.

A few counts support this clonotype. The chain is built from TRBV4-2 and TRBJ1-2; TRBD1 might be the D (6 bases). The germline CDR1 and CDR2 sequences are LGHNA and YNFKEQ. CDR3 size: 12 residues. Trimming cost V 5 bases and J 6 bases, with 10 bases left between them. The CDR3 DNA follows: TGTGCCAGCAGCGGACAGATTGATGGCTACACCTTC. This translates into CASSGQIDGYTF.

This clonotype was observed a handful of times. The gene calls are TRBV7-9 and TRBJ2-3; possibly TRBD2 for D (6 bases). Per the germline V gene, CDR1 is SEHNR and CDR2 is FQNEAQ (reference sequence). The V end lost 5 bases, the J end lost 0 bases, and 15 bases lay between the germline ends. The CDR3 has 16 amino acids. The CDR3 protein is CASSPRAGRSTDTQYF. DNA for the CDR3: TGTGCCAGCAGCCCCCGGGCGGGGCGCAGCACAGATACGCAGTATTTT. Variable domain in full (rest from reference TRBV7-9 and TRBJ2-3): DTGVSQNPRHKITKRGQNVTFRCDPISEHNRLYWYRQTLGQGPEFLTYFQNEAQLEKSRLLSDRFSAERPKGSFSTLEIQRTEQGDSAMYLCASSPRAGRSTDTQYFGPGTRLTVL.

The chain recombines TRBV5-1 with TRBJ1-4; 7 bases map to TRBD1. The CDR3 sequence is 15 residues long. The V and J ends lost 3 bases and 5 bases, in that order; junction bases with no gene match: 7. The V gene's germline CDR1 is SGHRS and CDR2 YFSETQ. The CDR3 DNA reads TGCGCCAGCAGCTGGAGGGACAGCGTCAATGAAAAACTGTTTTTT. Protein product: CASSWRDSVNEKLFF.

This chain uses TRBV7-2 with TRBJ2-7; D may be TRBD1 (5 bases). Germline V gene sequence: CDR1 SGHTA, CDR2 FQGNSA. V lost 1 base and J 6 bases, leaving 19 bases between the germline ends. This CDR3 is built from 16 residues. The CDR3: CASSLGGRMGPTEQYF. CDR3 coding DNA: TGTGCCAGCAGCTTAGGAGGCAGGATGGGGCCTACCGAGCAGTACTTC. The full variable domain, completed using reference TRBV7-2 and TRBJ2-7, is GAGVSQSPSNKVTEKGKDVELRCDPISGHTALYWYRQSLGQGLEFLIYFQGNSAPDKSGLPSDRFSAERTGGSVSTLTIQRTQQEDSAVYLCASSLGGRMGPTEQYFGPGTRLTVT.

This clonotype occurred a few times. The rearrangement links TRBV20-1 to TRBJ2-7; no clear D gene. With 1 base removed from V and 1 base from J, the gap between germline ends came to 8 bases. CDR3 length equals 13 residues. Germline values: CDR1 DFQATT, CDR2 SNEGSKA (reference sequence). DNA for the CDR3: TGCAGTGCTAGAGTCTCCAGTTCCTACGAGCAGTACTTC. Its translation: CSARVSSSYEQYF.

This clonotype was detected a few times. The rearrangement uses TRBV3-1 and TRBJ1-6; a weak D match, TRBD1 (5 bases). Germline CDR1 LGHDT, CDR2 YNNKEL (reference sequence). The ends were cut back, 1 base at V and 7 bases at J, with 11 bases in the middle. The CDR3 spans 15 residues. CDR3 region: CASSQGGSLNSPLHF. DNA for the CDR3: TGTGCCAGCAGCCAAGGGGGCAGCCTAAATTCACCCCTCCACTTT.

This rearrangement joins TRBV7-2 to TRBJ2-3, with 7 bases fitting TRBD2. The length of the CDR3 is 17 residues. V lost 3 bases, J lost 0 bases, and 9 bases stayed unmatched. Germline V CDR1 and CDR2: SGHTA, FQGNSA. CDR3 in DNA: TGTGCCAGCAGCTTCACCCGACTAGCTACTAGCACAGATACGCAGTATTTT. Translated: CASSFTRLATSTDTQYF.

There are a few counts of this clonotype. This rearrangement joins TRBV11-3 to TRBJ2-5; D gene unclear. V lost 5 bases and J lost 4, with 14 bases in between. In germline, CDR1 is SGHNT, CDR2 YENEEA. The CDR3 loop spans 14 amino acids. The CDR3 nucleotides are TGTGCCAGCAGCCAAAGTCGCGCAGCAGAGACCCAGTACTTC. Its protein product is CASSQSRAAETQYF.

The chain employs TRBV12-3 or TRBV12-4 and TRBJ1-3; a possible D gene is TRBD1 (6 bases). CDR3 size: 17 residues. Deletions cut 4 bases from V and 2 bases from J, with 18 bases between. The CDR3 region has the DNA TGTGCCAGCAGTTCCCTGACAGGATACGATCCTGGAAACACCATATATTTT. Translation: CASSSLTGYDPGNTIYF.

This clonotype turned up a few times. The chain has TRBV27 and TRBJ2-1; D is unclear. There are 14 residues in the CDR3. Trimming pared 2 bases from V and 9 bases from J, leaving 14 bases between. The germline V gene has CDR1 MNHEY and CDR2 SMNVEV (reference sequence). The CDR3 bases are TGTGCCAGCAGTTTAGGTGTGAAGGGCAGTGAGCAGTTCTTC. Protein sequence: CASSLGVKGSEQFF.

The chain links TRBV5-6 to TRBJ1-6, with D possibly TRBD1 on 5 matching bases. The germline gives CDR1 SGHDT, CDR2 YYEEEE. With 0 bases removed from V and 3 bases from J, the gap between germline ends came to 13 bases. CDR3 length equals 17 residues. The CDR3 sequence: CASSLGPGQNYNSPLHF. The CDR3 region has the DNA TGTGCCAGCAGCTTGGGACCTGGACAAAACTATAATTCACCCCTCCACTTT.

This clonotype was picked up a small number of times. This rearrangement joins TRBV7-2 to TRBJ1-2; D is unclear. The V end lost 1 base, the J end lost 10 bases, and 13 bases lay between the germline ends. Germline V gives CDR1 SGHTA, CDR2 FQGNSA. CDR3 length: 13 amino acids. CDR3 protein: CASSLGQALYYTF. The CDR3 nucleotides are TGTGCCAGCAGCTTAGGACAAGCCCTGTACTACACCTTC.

The chain couples TRBV18 to TRBJ2-1; no clear D. CDR1 KGHSH and CDR2 LQKENI come from the germline V gene. This CDR3 has 12 residues. V was pared by 4 bases and J by 11 bases, with 12 bases between. CDR3 in amino acids: CASSRQQNQQFF. CDR3 sequence (DNA): TGTGCCAGCTCACGGCAGCAAAATCAGCAGTTCTTC.

Notes on this clonotype: A much more abundant neighbour one base away suggests this may be a read error. This chain connects TRBV5-1 to TRBJ1-3, with 8 bases fitting TRBD1. V dropped 1 base and J dropped 2; count of bases not matched to a gene: 2. The CDR3 consists of 15 residues. From germline, CDR1 is SGHRS and CDR2 YFSETQ. CDR3 residues: CASSLLQGAGNTIYF. The CDR3 DNA is TGCGCCAGCAGCTTGTTACAGGGGGCTGGAAACACCATATATTTT.

This clonotype has only a few counts. DNA of the CDR3: TGTGCCAGCAGCTTGCCGACGGGGGCCACTGAAGCTTTCTTT. It is translated as CASSLPTGATEAFF. This chain uses TRBV5-6 with TRBJ1-1, with D tentatively TRBD1 (6 bases). CDR3 size: 14 residues. CDR1 is SGHDT and CDR2 is YYEEEE in the germline V gene. The germline V and J ends were trimmed by 1 base and 4 bases, with 11 bases remaining between them.